These 9 T cell receptor beta chains came from one sample sequenced in a study of tissue T cells after allogeneic stem cell transplantation (dated by TCRdb to the early 2020s). Libraries were built with the immunoSEQ multiplex PCR assay. The immuneACCESS repertoire file appears here via TCRdb, limited to in-frame rearrangements. These files lack a portion of the clones; in checked studies, under half of the deficit traces to unresolved V genes, and the cause of the others is not known. In this sample the table shows about 5,800 clones, approximately 48% of which occur a single time. 2.5% to 3.5% of the sample is held by the ten biggest clonotypes. Sample time point, as interpreted from the label and publication: mouse harvest day 7 after allogeneic transplant. Mouse grafts combined 10^7 T-cell-depleted bone marrow cells with 10^6 splenic CD5+ T cells, given via tail vein injection. The sample taken for sequencing was skin. The receptors come from a female BALB/c mouse given C57BL/6 T cells with graft-versus-host disease after an allogeneic hematopoietic cell transplant.

Of note for this clone: Genes here carry mouse names. The missing CDR3 end, 1 residue past where the read stops, is filled in from the germline J gene. This chain connects TRBV20 to TRBJ1-2; D is possibly TRBD1 (6 bases). The CDR3 runs to 14 residues. CDR1 GFQATS and CDR2 STVNSAI come from the germline V gene. V lost 5 bases to trimming and J lost 0 bases, with 13 bases between them. The CDR3 bases that were read are TGTGGTGCTTCTCCACAGGGTCCAAACTCCGACTACACC. As protein: CGASPQGPNSDYT. The CDR3 in its entirety is CGASPQGPNSDYTF. Based on the CDR3 plus reference TRBV20 and TRBJ1-2, the full variable domain is GALVYQYPRRTICKSGTSMRMECQAVGFQATSVAWYRQSPQKTFELIALSTVNSAIKYEQNFTQEKFPISHPNLSFSSMTVLNAYLEDRGLYLCGASPQGPNSDYTFGSGTRLLVI.

As concerns this clone: The genes and germline here are from mouse. The CDR3 goes on 1 residue after the read ends, and that part is filled in from the germline J gene. V and J are TRBV15 and TRBJ2-4; no definite D call. V lost 7 bases, J lost 0 bases, and 8 bases lay in between. The CDR3 loop spans 13 amino acids. CDR1 and CDR2 from the germline V gene are SGHND and FRSKSL. CDR3 amino acids: CASTHNSQNTLYF. CDR3 DNA (partial): TGTGCCAGCACCCACAATAGTCAAAACACCTTGTAC.

As for this clone: Gene and germline names: mouse. The read ends 1 residue early relative to the CDR3; the germline J gene fills the gap. This chain uses TRBV2 with TRBJ1-4; no firm D call. Trimming removed 0 bases at V and 0 bases at J, with 8 bases between. The CDR3 sequence is 16 residues long. CDR1 is LGHNA, CDR2 YSYQKL, per germline. CDR3 amino acids: CASSQDPHISNERLFF. CDR3 DNA, as far as it was read: TGTGCCAGCAGCCAAGATCCCCACATTTCCAACGAAAGATTATTT.

This clone has just a few counts. Mouse germline and gene names are used. The read finishes 1 residue shy of the CDR3 end, and the germline J gene is used to complete it. The chain joins TRBV26 to TRBJ2-2, with TRBD2 matching 7 bases. Germline V gene data show CDR1 as KGHPV and CDR2 as FQNQEV (reference sequence). J gave up 6 bases and V 4 bases, and 2 bases lay outside the gene matches. The CDR3 has 13 residues. The part of the CDR3 DNA that was read is TGTGCCAGCAGTCCGGGGGGGGCCGGGCAGCTCTAC. It specifies CASSPGGAGQLY. The whole CDR3 sequence is CASSPGGAGQLYF.

Turning to this clone: The gene names here belong to mouse. The read falls 1 residue short of the CDR3 end, and the missing part is taken from the germline J gene. This chain links TRBV3 with TRBJ1-6; 7 nucleotides agree with TRBD1. TRBJ1-6 is flagged as an ORF with uncertain function. V trimming: 5 bases; J trimming: 4 bases; junction bases outside the gene matches: 2. The germline V gene encodes CDR1 SNHLY and CDR2 FYNGKV (reference sequence). The CDR3 loop spans 14 amino acids. CDR3 loop: CASSLGQYNSPLYF. CDR3 DNA (partial): TGTGCCAGCAGCCTGGGACAGTATAATTCGCCCCTCTAC.

This clone was seen more than once but under ten times. The gene names here belong to mouse. The read halts 1 residue ahead of the CDR3 end, with the missing end drawn from the germline J gene. V usage is TRBV26 and J usage is TRBJ2-5; D might be TRBD1 (5 bases). V lost 3 bases, J lost 2 bases, and 6 bases lay in between. Germline CDR1 KGHPV, CDR2 FQNQEV (reference sequence). This CDR3 region has 13 residues. CDR3 amino acids: CASSLRAQDTQYF. The CDR3 DNA, read in part, is TGTGCCAGCAGTCTCAGGGCCCAAGACACCCAGTAC. Together with reference TRBV26 and TRBJ2-5, the CDR3 gives the full variable domain: NSKVIQTPRYLVKGQGQKAKMRCIPEKGHPVVFWYQQNKNNEFKFLINFQNQEVLQQIDMTEKRFSAECPSNSPCSLEIQSSEAGDSALYLCASSLRAQDTQYFGPGTRLLVL.

This clone was seen a few times. Mouse gene names apply. The read terminates 1 residue before the CDR3 end, so the remaining end is supplied by the germline J gene. The rearrangement joins TRBV26 to TRBJ1-6; D is ambiguous. TRBJ1-6 is noted as an ORF with a role that remains uncertain. The V and J ends lost 0 bases and 6 bases respectively, with 3 bases between them. In germline, CDR1 is KGHPV, CDR2 FQNQEV (reference sequence). CDR3 length: 13 amino acids. Incomplete CDR3 DNA: TGTGCCAGCAGTCTGTCGAGTAATTCGCCCCTCTAC. Its translation is CASSLSSNSPLY. The whole CDR3 sequence is CASSLSSNSPLYF.

In regard to this clone: At one of its ends the junction is not consistent with the germline gene, which may arise from a read error. These gene names are mouse names. The read ends 1 residue before the CDR3 terminus; that terminus is restored from the germline J gene. The V gene is TRBV26, the J gene TRBJ2-7, with 8 positions matching TRBD2. This CDR3 is built from 14 residues. Germline V gene data show CDR1 as KGHPV and CDR2 as FQNQEV (reference sequence). CDR3 region: CATSWDWRGYEQYF. The covered CDR3 bases are TGTGCCACCAGTTGGGACTGGCGGGGATATGAACAGTAC.

Comment on this clone: The gene names here belong to mouse. Sequencing ends 1 residue short of the CDR3 end; the germline J gene provides the rest. This chain joins TRBV5 and TRBJ2-7, with 9 bases matching TRBD2. Germline V gene lookup returns CDR1 LGHNA and CDR2 YNLKQL (reference sequence). The CDR3 length is 15 residues. V lost 1 base to trimming and J lost 0 bases; unmatched junction nucleotides: 1. CDR3 in amino acids: CASSQGLGVSYEQYF. CDR3 DNA, as far as it was read: TGTGCCAGCAGCCAAGGACTGGGGGTCTCCTATGAACAGTAC.